Listed below are T cell receptor beta chains from one sample, sequenced in a study of blood T cell repertoires in COVID-19. The repertoire was sequenced with immunoSEQ multiplex PCR; TCRdb's copy has only in-frame clones and lacks some. The table shows around 160,000 clones, with 93% occurring only once. Sequencing used peripheral blood. Source of these receptors: a woman aged 55-75 years with COVID-19, enrolled during active disease. Each CDR3 is given with its conserved first and last residue. The D gene is left open where the match is weak.

>TRBJ1-1|TRBD1|15|TRBV4-3
CASSQNRGYGARAFF
TGCGCCAGCAGCCAAAACAGGGGATACGGTGCCCGAGCTTTCTTT
>TRBJ2-7|NA|15|TRBV5-6
CASSLSGALSYEQYF
TGTGCCAGCAGCTTGAGTGGGGCTTTATCCTACGAGCAGTACTTC
>TRBJ1-2|TRBD1|14|TRBV6-2/TRBV6-3
CASSRGTAIYGYTF
TGTGCCAGCAGCCGCGGGACAGCGATCTATGGCTACACCTTC
>TRBJ2-2|NA|15|TRBV7-2
CASSLDRTNTGELFF
TGTGCCAGCAGCCTAGACAGGACGAACACCGGGGAGCTGTTTTTT
>TRBJ2-5|TRBD1|14|TRBV5-1
CASSDDRGFETQYF
TGCGCCAGCAGCGACGACAGGGGTTTTGAGACCCAGTACTTC
>TRBJ2-7|NA|14|TRBV6-1
CASSERGREDEQYF
TGTGCCAGCAGTGAACGCGGCAGGGAGGATGAGCAGTACTTC
>TRBJ2-2|NA|15|TRBV11-2
CASSPTGTRLDEVFF
TGTGCCAGCAGCCCGACCGGGACTCGATTGGATGAGGTGTTTTTT
>TRBJ1-2|NA|12|TRBV3-1/TRBV3-2
CASSPSVGGYTF
TGTGCCAGCAGCCCAAGCGTGGGTGGCTACACCTTC
>TRBJ2-3|TRBD2|17|TRBV11-2
CASSSSVLAGSTDTQYF
TGTGCCAGCAGCTCCTCCGTACTAGCGGGCTCCACAGATACGCAGTATTTT
>TRBJ2-2|NA|14|TRBV19
CASSPRSTDGELFF
TGTGCCAGTAGTCCAAGATCGACAGACGGGGAGCTGTTTTTT